Following are 17 T cell receptor beta chains from one sample sequenced in a study of blood T cell repertoires in COVID-19. The method was immunoSEQ multiplex PCR; TCRdb's version includes in-frame clones alone and lacks a portion of them. The sample contains approximately 190,000 clones, over 80% of which appear only once. Sequenced: peripheral blood. The source of these receptors is a woman aged 40 to 50 with acute or convalescent COVID-19.

The V and J genes are TRBV28 and TRBJ1-2; D might be TRBD1 (5 bases). CDR1 is MDHEN, CDR2 SYDVKM, per germline. CDR3 length equals 14 residues. Between the trimmed V and J ends, which lost 7 bases and 8 bases, there was a span of 20 bases. Written as DNA, the CDR3 is TGTGCCAGCACCACCTCAGGGAGGGTAAGCGGCTACACCTTC. It is translated as CASTTSGRVSGYTF.

This rearrangement joins TRBV28 to TRBJ2-3; 11 nucleotides match TRBD1. The CDR3 consists of 16 residues. The V and J ends lost 3 bases and 4 bases, in that order; junction bases with no gene match: 6. Per germline, CDR1 MDHEN and CDR2 SYDVKM. The CDR3 DNA sequence: TGTGCCAGCAGTTTGTCTTTGGGACAGGGGGCAGATACGCAGTATTTT. It yields the protein CASSLSLGQGADTQYF.

The chain has TRBV12-3 or TRBV12-4 and TRBJ1-5; 9 bases match TRBD1. The CDR3 has 13 amino acids. With 5 bases clipped from V and 6 bases from J, the junction kept 2 bases outside the gene matches. The CDR3: CASSTGQGQPQHF. CDR3 DNA sequence: TGTGCCAGCAGTACGGGACAGGGTCAGCCCCAGCATTTT.

The gene calls are TRBV5-5 and TRBJ1-1; a possible D gene is TRBD1 (6 bases). The germline V and J ends were trimmed by 4 bases and 0 bases, with 16 bases remaining between them. This CDR3 region has 16 residues. CDR1 is SGHKS and CDR2 is YYEKEE in the germline V gene (reference sequence). The CDR3 sequence is CASSLGQSPMNTEAFF. Written as DNA, the CDR3 is TGTGCCAGCAGCCTCGGACAGAGCCCCATGAACACTGAAGCTTTCTTT.

The gene calls are TRBV7-9 and TRBJ2-7, with D perhaps TRBD2 (5 bases). The germline CDR1 and CDR2 sequences are SEHNR and FQNEAQ (reference sequence). The V end was cut by 3 bases, the J end by 5 bases, with 11 bases between. This CDR3 is built from 13 residues. The CDR3 here is CASSFPLGNEQYF. The CDR3 nucleotides are TGTGCCAGCAGCTTCCCCCTCGGGAACGAGCAGTACTTC.

The rearrangement joins TRBV7-8 to TRBJ2-3; D may be TRBD2 (6 bases). The CDR3 spans 18 residues. V was trimmed by 1 base and J by 0 bases, leaving 17 bases between them. Germline V gene lookup returns CDR1 SGHVS and CDR2 FQNEAQ. This CDR3 reads CASSLVTRGDSSTDTQYF. The CDR3 coding sequence is TGTGCCAGCAGCTTAGTCACGCGCGGGGACTCTAGCACAGATACGCAGTATTTT.

This rearrangement joins TRBV18 to TRBJ2-2, with D possibly being TRBD2 (5 bases). This CDR3 spans 16 amino acids. Germline V lookup: CDR1 KGHSH, CDR2 LQKENI. V was pared by 1 base and J by 3 bases, with 12 bases between. The CDR3 sequence: CASSPLRTGYTGELFF. The CDR3 bases are TGTGCCAGCTCACCACTGAGGACTGGATACACCGGGGAGCTGTTTTTT.

The chain has TRBV18 and TRBJ2-5; a possible D gene is TRBD1 (5 bases). CDR3 length equals 19 residues. Deletions cut 1 base from V and 2 bases from J, with 23 bases between. The germline V gene encodes CDR1 KGHSH and CDR2 LQKENI. CDR3 loop: CASSPRQLDGRGLQETQYF. The CDR3 DNA follows: TGTGCCAGCTCACCACGACAGCTAGATGGCCGCGGTTTACAAGAGACCCAGTACTTC. The full variable domain, its missing parts supplied by reference TRBV18 and TRBJ2-5, is NAGVMQNPRHLVRRRGQEARLRCSPMKGHSHVYWYRQLPEEGLKFMVYLQKENIIDESGMPKERFSAEFPKEGPSILRIQQVVRGDSAAYFCASSPRQLDGRGLQETQYFGPGTRLLVL.

V gene TRBV10-3 combines with J gene TRBJ2-3; no reliable D call. In germline, CDR1 is ENHRY, CDR2 SYGVKD. This CDR3 is built from 13 residues. The V and J ends lost 9 bases and 6 bases respectively, with 16 bases between them. CDR3 coding DNA: TGTGCCATTGCGGTCTCGGCATCCGATACGCAGTATTTT. Translation: CAIAVSASDTQYF.

The J gene is TRBJ2-2, the V gene TRBV5-4; TRBD2 matches at 14 bases. Germline V CDR1 and CDR2: SGHNT, YYREEE (reference sequence). This CDR3 is built from 17 residues. J lost 6 bases, V lost 4 bases, and 8 bases had no gene match. The CDR3 spells CASSVGTSGGRAGELFF. CDR3 coding DNA: TGTGCCAGCAGCGTCGGGACTAGCGGGGGAAGGGCCGGGGAGCTGTTTTTT. Full variable domain (rest looked up from reference TRBV5-4 and TRBJ2-2): ETGVTQSPTHLIKTRGQQVTLRCSSQSGHNTVSWYQQALGQGPQFIFQYYREEENGRGNFPPRFSGLQFPNYSSELNVNALELDDSALYLCASSVGTSGGRAGELFFGEGSRLTVL.

V gene TRBV3-1 (or the pseudogene TRBV3-2) combines with J gene TRBJ1-1, with TRBD1 identical over 8 bases. Losses at the gene ends were 1 base for V and 3 bases for J; bases not matched to a gene: 4. Germline loops: CDR1 LGHDT, CDR2 YNNKEL (reference sequence). The CDR3 runs to 15 residues. CDR3 residues: CASSQGTGTDTEAFF. The CDR3 DNA is TGTGCCAGCAGCCAAGGGACAGGGACAGACACTGAAGCTTTCTTT.

The chain combines TRBV4-2 with TRBJ1-2; D unclear. V lost 1 base to trimming and J lost 4 bases, with 7 bases between them. The CDR3 spans 13 residues. Germline values: CDR1 LGHNA, CDR2 YNFKEQ. The CDR3 region is CASSQVEGYGYTF. CDR3 in DNA: TGTGCCAGCAGCCAAGTCGAGGGCTATGGCTACACCTTC.

The chain has TRBV18 and TRBJ2-4, with D possibly matching TRBD2 (6 bases). This CDR3 is built from 14 residues. The germline V and J ends were trimmed by 2 bases and 7 bases, with 12 bases remaining between them. Germline CDR1 and CDR2: KGHSH and LQKENI. In nucleotides, the CDR3 is TGTGCCAGCTCACCAGACGCCGCGGGGAACATTCAGTACTTC. It is translated as CASSPDAAGNIQYF.

V is TRBV7-2 and J is TRBJ2-2, with D perhaps matching TRBD1 (6 bases). Germline CDR1 reads SGHTA; CDR2 reads FQGNSA. Trimming left V 1 base short and J 8 bases short, with 11 bases between. The CDR3 runs 14 residues. CDR3 nucleotides: TGTGCCAGCAGCTTAGGTGCAGGGGTGGGGGAGCTGTTTTTT. Translated, it gives CASSLGAGVGELFF.

The chain uses TRBV2 and TRBJ1-1, with 9 bases that match TRBD1. CDR1 is SNHLY and CDR2 is FYNNEI in the germline V gene. The CDR3 runs 16 residues. V was clipped by 4 bases and J by 0 bases; unmatched bases: 6. The CDR3 coding sequence is TGTGCCAGCAGTGTTTACAGGGGGCTTTTGAACACTGAAGCTTTCTTT. Its protein product is CASSVYRGLLNTEAFF.

The chain recombines TRBV9 with TRBJ2-2; TRBD2 might be the D (5 bases). V lost 3 bases and J lost 3, with 15 bases in between. Germline loops: CDR1 SGDLS, CDR2 YYNGEE. The CDR3 is made up of 16 amino acids. This CDR3 reads CASSERETTYTGELFF. In nucleotides, the CDR3 is TGTGCCAGCAGCGAGAGGGAGACCACGTACACCGGGGAGCTGTTTTTT. The entire variable domain, with the rest obtained from reference TRBV9 and TRBJ2-2, is as follows: DSGVTQTPKHLITATGQRVTLRCSPRSGDLSVYWYQQSLDQGLQFLIQYYNGEERAKGNILERFSAQQFPDLHSELNLSSLELGDSALYFCASSERETTYTGELFFGEGSRLTVL.

The chain uses TRBV15 and TRBJ1-1; D is undetermined. Trimming took 0 bases from V and 1 from J, leaving 12 bases between them. In germline, CDR1 is LNHNV, CDR2 YYDKDF (reference sequence). The CDR3 has 16 residues. This CDR3 reads CATSRDGRQQNTEAFF. CDR3 nucleotide sequence: TGTGCCACCAGCAGAGATGGCCGACAACAGAACACTGAAGCTTTCTTT. Full variable domain (outside the CDR3, taken from reference TRBV15 and TRBJ1-1): DAMVIQNPRYQVTQFGKPVTLSCSQTLNHNVMYWYQQKSSQAPKLLFHYYDKDFNNEADTPDNFQSRRPNTSFCFLDIRSPGLGDTAMYLCATSRDGRQQNTEAFFGQGTRLTVV.